What follows are 25 T cell receptor beta chains derived from one specimen sequenced in a study of CD8+ T cells in alopecia areata. The authors extracted RNA and reverse transcribed it into cDNA as the sequencing template. Sequencing was performed with immunoSEQ multiplex PCR; in TCRdb, only in-frame clones are kept and a portion is missing. The data show 270,000 or so clones, with none appearing a single time. Separation of pooled cutaneous lymph node cells was by sorting with CD4, CD8alpha, NKG2D, NKG2ACE and other markers. The sample taken for sequencing was CD4+ T cells sorted from a lymph node. The receptor set was obtained from a C3H/HeJ mouse with alopecia areata. The strain's MHC haplotype is H2-k.

This clone was observed a handful of times. The gene symbols are mouse symbols. The read stops 4 residues short of the end of the CDR3; the missing end is completed from the germline J gene. This sample also contains other DNA sequences that code for the same CDR3. The V gene is TRBV13-1, the J gene TRBJ1-1, with 12 positions matching TRBD1. CDR1 and CDR2 (germline): NSHNY, SYGAGN. The CDR3 covers 14 residues. V lost 5 bases and J lost 2; bases outside the gene matches: 1. The CDR3 protein is CASSGTGGNTEVFF. CDR3 bases read: TGTGCCAGCAGCGGGACAGGGGGCAACACA.

On this clone itself: Genes and germline are mouse. The CDR3 goes on 4 residues after the read ends, and that part is filled in from the germline J gene. In the same sample, other DNA sequences code for this CDR3. This chain uses TRBV19 with TRBJ2-7; D unclear. V lost 5 bases and J lost 0, with 3 bases in between. The CDR3 contains 11 residues. The germline gives CDR1 FNHDT, CDR2 SITEND (reference sequence). Here the CDR3 reads CASSLSYEQYF. The part of the CDR3 DNA that was read is TGTGCCAGCAGCCTCTCCTAT.

Concerning this clone itself: Any gene name here is a mouse gene name. The CDR3 end lies 4 residues beyond the end of the read and is filled in from the germline J gene. V usage is TRBV13-1 and J usage is TRBJ2-1; 9 bases are shared with TRBD1. V shed 5 bases and J 5 bases; nucleotides not matched to a gene: 5. CDR1 and CDR2 (germline): NSHNY, SYGAGN. The CDR3 totals 14 residues. The CDR3 here is CASRRGTGNAEQFF. CDR3 bases read: TGTGCCAGCAGGCGGGGGACAGGGAATGCT.

Details on this clone: All gene names here are mouse names. Read sequence stops 4 residues before the CDR3 end, and the germline J gene provides the missing end. The gene calls are TRBV14 and TRBJ2-2, with 9 bases aligning to TRBD1. Germline CDR1 SGHDT, CDR2 FRDEAV. This CDR3 is built from 16 residues. After removal of 5 bases from V and 0 bases from J, the junction contained 5 bases not matched to a gene. The part of the CDR3 DNA that was read is TGTGCCAGCAGCCCCTGGGACAGGGCAAACACCGGG. Protein: CASSPWDRANTG. The full CDR3 is CASSPWDRANTGQLYF. The full variable domain, in which reference TRBV14 and TRBJ2-2 provide the parts outside the CDR3, is EAGVTQSPRYAVLQEGQAVSFWCDPISGHDTLYWYQQPRDQGPQLLVYFRDEAVIDNSQLPSDRFSAVRPKGTNSTLKIQSAKQGDTATYLCASSPWDRANTGQLYFGEGSKLTVL.

This clone was seen more than once but under ten times. The listed genes are named as in mouse. The covered CDR3 bases are TGTGCCAGCAGTGATGCCAGGTCAAACTATGCT. Amino acids: CASSDARSNYA. In full, the CDR3 is CASSDARSNYAEQFF. V gene TRBV13-1 combines with J gene TRBJ2-1, with no clear D. The sequence runs out 4 residues before the end of the CDR3; the remainder is reconstructed from the germline J gene. Germline CDR1 and CDR2: NSHNY and SYGAGN. CDR3 length: 15 amino acids. The germline V and J ends were trimmed by 0 bases and 1 base, with 8 bases remaining between them.

The sample holds a few counts of this clone. Mouse gene names and germline throughout. The read terminates 4 residues ahead of where the CDR3 ends, so the germline J gene completes it. This rearrangement joins TRBV13-2 to TRBJ2-1, with 7 positions matching TRBD1. Trimming took 0 bases from V and 3 from J; bases not matched to a gene: 3. Germline V gene data show CDR1 as NNHNN and CDR2 as SYGAGS (reference sequence). There are 15 residues in the CDR3. The sequenced CDR3 bases are TGTGCCAGCGGTGATGCGGGACAGAGCTATGCT. It specifies CASGDAGQSYA. From start to end, the CDR3 is CASGDAGQSYAEQFF.

This clone was seen more than once but under ten times. The genes are named according to mouse. The read comes to an end 4 residues before the CDR3 does, leaving the germline J gene to fill in the end. This chain joins TRBV1 and TRBJ1-1; no definite D call. Trimming removed 0 bases at V and 0 bases at J, with 5 bases between. This CDR3 has 14 amino acids. Germline CDR1 NSQYPW, CDR2 LRSPGD (reference sequence). The CDR3 protein is CTCSADFQNTEVFF. The covered CDR3 bases are TGCACCTGCAGTGCAGATTTCCAGAACACA.

With respect to this clone: The gene names given are mouse names. The observed sequence ends 4 residues before the CDR3 terminus, with the missing tail filled in from the germline J gene. J is TRBJ2-3 and V is TRBV5, with 11 bases identical to TRBD2. Germline loops: CDR1 LGHNA, CDR2 YNLKQL (reference sequence). Germline trimming cut 1 base from V and 4 bases from J; bases unmatched to any gene: 1. The CDR3 spans 15 residues. CDR3 DNA (partial): TGTGCCAGCAGCCAAGGGACTGGGGGGTCAGAA. Encoded protein: CASSQGTGGSE. The CDR3 as a whole reads CASSQGTGGSETLYF.

The sample holds a few counts of this clone. Gene names and germline refer to mouse. The sequence runs out 4 residues before the end of the CDR3; the remainder is reconstructed from the germline J gene. This specimen includes other DNA sequences encoding the same CDR3. This chain joins TRBV5 and TRBJ2-5, with TRBD1 matching over 9 bases. The CDR3 consists of 14 residues. In germline, CDR1 is LGHNA, CDR2 YNLKQL (reference sequence). Germline trimming cut 4 bases from V and 2 bases from J; bases unmatched to any gene: 1. CDR3: CASSPGQGQDTQYF. The part of the CDR3 DNA that was read is TGTGCCAGCAGCCCGGGACAGGGCCAAGAC.

This clone was counted only a few times. Mouse names are used for the genes. Coverage ceases 4 residues before the CDR3 finishes, and the germline J gene fills in the end. J is TRBJ1-2 and V is TRBV13-3; TRBD1 matches at 9 bases. The CDR3 sequence is 16 residues long. The V segment lost 2 bases and the J segment 1 base; nucleotides outside the gene matches: 6. The germline V gene encodes CDR1 NNHDY and CDR2 SYVADS. CDR3 loop: CASSEGRDRENSDYTF. The sequenced part of the CDR3 DNA is TGTGCCAGCAGTGAGGGCCGGGACAGGGAAAACTCC.

This clone was seen more than once but under ten times. The gene symbols are mouse symbols. Read data end 4 residues before the CDR3 end; the end is taken from the germline J gene. The chain carries TRBV13-1 and TRBJ2-7; 10 nucleotides match TRBD1. The CDR3 runs 13 residues. Germline assignment: CDR1 NSHNY and CDR2 SYGAGN. Germline trimming cut 5 bases from V and 2 bases from J; bases unmatched to any gene: 1. CDR3 sequence reads: CASRDRGPYEQYF. The CDR3 bases that were read are TGTGCCAGCAGAGACAGGGGGCCCTAT.

This clone has a handful of counts. Genes and germline are mouse. Read sequence stops 4 residues before the CDR3 end, and the germline J gene provides the missing end. The V call is TRBV19, the J call TRBJ1-2; tentative D call: TRBD1 (5 bases). This CDR3 region has 12 residues. Germline V gene data show CDR1 as FNHDT and CDR2 as SITEND (reference sequence). CDR3 amino acids: CASSIMGDDYTF. The DNA read from the CDR3 is TGTGCCAGCAGTATAATGGGGGAC.

This clone was seen more than once but under ten times. All gene names here are mouse names. The read ends 4 residues shy of where the CDR3 ends; the end is completed using the germline J gene. The chain joins TRBV13-1 to TRBJ2-1, with D maybe TRBD1 (6 bases). The germline V and J ends were trimmed by 3 bases and 5 bases, with 12 bases remaining between them. Per the germline V gene, CDR1 is NSHNY and CDR2 is SYGAGN. CDR3 length: 14 amino acids. CDR3 residues: CASSVQGGDAEQFF. The CDR3 DNA, read in part, is TGTGCCAGCAGTGTACAGGGAGGGGATGCT.

For this clone: Genes and germline are mouse. The read falls 4 residues short of the CDR3 end, and the missing part is taken from the germline J gene. The chain is built from TRBV19 and TRBJ2-1; TRBD2 matches 7 bases. CDR3 size: 12 residues. V lost 6 bases and J lost 5; bases outside the gene matches: 2. Germline V gene data show CDR1 as FNHDT and CDR2 as SITEND (reference sequence). CDR3 bases read: TGTGCCAGCACACTGGGGCATGCT. It is translated as CASTLGHA. The entire CDR3 is CASTLGHAEQFF.

This clone has only a few counts. Any gene name here is a mouse gene name. The CDR3 end falls 4 residues outside the read, so it is completed with the germline J gene. Other DNA sequences from this sample encode an identical CDR3 as well. J is TRBJ2-3 and V is TRBV13-1; 10 positions agree with TRBD2. Germline CDR1 reads NSHNY; CDR2 reads SYGAGN. The length of the CDR3 is 15 residues. With V trimmed by 5 bases and J by 0 bases, 3 bases remained unmatched. The part of the CDR3 DNA that was read is TGTGCCAGCAGGAGGACTGGGGGTAGTGCAGAA. It yields the protein CASRRTGGSAE. The full CDR3 sequence reads CASRRTGGSAETLYF.

On this clone itself: The genes are named according to mouse. CDR3 region: CASGEGLGVDTQYF. Incomplete CDR3 DNA: TGTGCCAGCGGTGAAGGACTGGGGGTGGAC. The chain carries TRBV13-2 and TRBJ2-5; 10 bases match TRBD2. Read coverage stops 4 residues before the CDR3 terminus; the germline J gene supplies the remainder. The CDR3 covers 14 residues. Germline CDR1 is NNHNN and CDR2 is SYGAGS (reference sequence).

Notes on this clone: Gene names follow the mouse nomenclature. The read terminates 4 residues before the CDR3 end, so the remaining end is supplied by the germline J gene. The chain is built from TRBV13-3 and TRBJ2-1; 10 nucleotides match TRBD2. Germline loops: CDR1 NNHDY, CDR2 SYVADS. The ends lost 2 bases at V and 3 bases at J; junction bases unmatched: 11. CDR3 length: 18 amino acids. The part of the CDR3 DNA that was read is TGTGCCAGCAGTGAATCTGGGGGGGCTCCGTCCAGCTATGCT. Residues: CASSESGGAPSSYA. The whole CDR3 region reads CASSESGGAPSSYAEQFF.

In the case of this clone: The genes are named according to mouse. The CDR3 protein is CTCSADGTPSAETLYF. CDR3 bases read: TGCACCTGCAGTGCAGATGGGACACCTAGTGCAGAA. V and J are TRBV1 and TRBJ2-3; D might be TRBD1 (6 bases). The DNA ends 4 residues before the CDR3 does, and the rest of the CDR3 is filled in from the germline J gene. The length of the CDR3 is 16 residues. Germline lookup yields CDR1 NSQYPW and CDR2 LRSPGD (reference sequence). Trimming stripped 0 bases from V and 0 bases from J, with 10 bases between.

On this clone: Genes and germline come from the mouse. The part of the CDR3 DNA that was read is TGTGCCAGCCGGGGGGCGCGGGCT. Translated: CASRGARA. The complete CDR3 protein is CASRGARAEQFF. The chain couples TRBV13-3 to TRBJ2-1, with a possible D match to TRBD2 (7 bases). The CDR3 end falls 4 residues outside the read, so it is completed with the germline J gene. In germline, CDR1 is NNHDY, CDR2 SYVADS. CDR3 length: 12 amino acids.

This clone was counted between two and nine times. All gene names here are mouse names. The sequenced fragment ends 4 residues before the CDR3 boundary, so the rest is inferred from the germline J gene. Other DNA sequences within the sample encode an identical CDR3. The chain employs TRBV13-2 and TRBJ2-1; no clear D gene. CDR3 size: 14 residues. The germline CDR1 and CDR2 sequences are NNHNN and SYGAGS (reference sequence). The V and J ends lost 2 bases and 1 base respectively, with 7 bases between them. CDR3 residues: CASGERQNYAEQFF. The sequenced CDR3 bases are TGTGCCAGCGGTGAGAGACAAAACTATGCT.

As concerns this clone: Mouse gene names apply. The read finishes 4 residues shy of the CDR3 end, and the germline J gene is used to complete it. V is TRBV13-1 and J is TRBJ2-1; 8 bases line up with TRBD2. Germline loops: CDR1 NSHNY, CDR2 SYGAGN. This CDR3 contains 16 residues. CDR3: CASRDLLGVGEAEQFF. CDR3 DNA (partial): TGTGCCAGCAGGGATCTACTGGGGGTGGGAGAGGCT.

Concerning this clone: Gene names denote mouse genes. The CDR3 end lies 4 residues beyond the end of the read and is filled in from the germline J gene. V and J are TRBV13-1 and TRBJ2-5; possibly TRBD2 for D (6 bases). CDR3 size: 15 residues. Germline-derived CDR1 and CDR2 are NSHNY and SYGAGN. CDR3 bases read: TGTGCCAGCAGTGATGCAGCGGGGGGACTAGAC. Translated: CASSDAAGGLD. The CDR3 in its entirety is CASSDAAGGLDTQYF.

This clone showed up just a few times. Gene labels here are mouse ones. The read ends 4 residues before the CDR3 terminus; that terminus is restored from the germline J gene. This sequence joins TRBV17 and TRBJ2-5; no clear D gene. Between the trimmed V and J ends, which lost 4 bases and 2 bases, there was a span of 7 bases. This CDR3 has 13 residues. CDR1 is MNHDT and CDR2 is YYDKIL in the germline V gene. CDR3 DNA (partial): TGTGCTAGCAGTAAACTGTTCCAAGAC. It encodes CASSKLFQD. The complete CDR3 sequence is CASSKLFQDTQYF.

As concerns this clone: The genes and germline here are from mouse. The missing CDR3 end, 4 residues past where the read stops, is filled in from the germline J gene. The rearrangement uses TRBV13-1 and TRBJ2-7; D perhaps matches TRBD1 (6 bases). The CDR3 runs to 14 residues. Deletions cut 2 bases from V and 0 bases from J, with 9 bases between. Germline assignment: CDR1 NSHNY and CDR2 SYGAGN. CDR3 amino acids: CASSDRDNSYEQYF. The sequenced CDR3 bases are TGTGCCAGCAGTGACCGGGACAACTCCTAT.

This clone has a handful of counts. Mouse gene names and germline throughout. The observed sequence ends 4 residues before the CDR3 terminus, with the missing tail filled in from the germline J gene. This sequence joins TRBV31 and TRBJ2-3; 8 bases fit TRBD1. V dropped 8 bases and J dropped 1; count of bases not matched to a gene: 5. The CDR3 consists of 13 residues. Looked up from germline, CDR1 is GKSSPN and CDR2 is SITVG. The sequenced part of the CDR3 DNA is TGTGCCCGGCAGGGGGCGGGTGCAGAA. Amino acids: CARQGAGAE. The CDR3 as a whole reads CARQGAGAETLYF. Drawing the rest from reference TRBV31 and TRBJ2-3, the complete variable domain is AQTIHQWPVAEIKAVGSPLSLGCTIKGKSSPNLYWYWQATGGTLQQLFYSITVGQVESVVQLNLSASRPKDDQFILSTEKLLLSHSGFYLCARQGAGAETLYFGSGTRLTVL.